The 15 T cell receptor beta chains reported below all come from one sample, sequenced in a study of blood T cell repertoires in COVID-19. The table came from immunoSEQ multiplex PCR; TCRdb's copy has only in-frame clones and leaves some out. The sample has 100,000 to 150,000 clones, 79% seen once. The specimen sequenced was peripheral blood. The receptors were sampled from a man aged 35 to 55 with active or convalescent COVID-19.

This clone was detected only a few times. CDR3 region: CASSPDRVGTQYF. For the CDR3, the DNA is TGTGCCAGCAGCCCGGACAGGGTTGGGACCCAGTACTTC. The gene calls are TRBV14 and TRBJ2-5; 8 positions match TRBD1. In germline, CDR1 is SGHDN, CDR2 FVKESK. This CDR3 has 13 residues. The V segment lost 4 bases and the J segment 7 bases; nucleotides outside the gene matches: 5.

This clone was detected only once. J is TRBJ1-1 and V is TRBV27; 7 nucleotides agree with TRBD1. This CDR3 is built from 14 residues. V was pared by 8 bases and J by 3 bases, with 9 bases of the junction left unmatched. CDR1 and CDR2 from the germline V gene are MNHEY and SMNVEV (reference sequence). CDR3 sequence: CASFLRGMDTEAFF. The CDR3 nucleotides are TGTGCCAGCTTCCTCAGGGGGATGGACACTGAAGCTTTCTTT.

About this clone: Other DNA sequences of this sample code for an identical CDR3. The chain couples TRBV7-2 to TRBJ2-7, with 10 positions matching TRBD1. The CDR3 has 14 residues. Germline-derived CDR1 and CDR2 are SGHTA and FQGNSA. The J segment lost 2 bases and the V segment lost 3 bases, leaving 1 base of the junction unmatched. CDR3 bases: TGTGCCAGCAGCTTGGACAGGGGGACCTACGAGCAGTACTTC. The encoded protein is CASSLDRGTYEQYF.

In this sample, this clone turned up a few times. The rearrangement links TRBV13 to TRBJ2-2; possible D gene TRBD1, 6 bases. The CDR3 runs 14 residues. Germline V lookup: CDR1 PRHDT, CDR2 FYEKMQ (reference sequence). V lost 1 base to trimming and J lost 6 bases, with 9 bases between them. The DNA for the CDR3 is TGTGCCAGCAGCTTAGAACAGGGCTCCGGGGAGCTGTTTTTT. Translating gives CASSLEQGSGELFF.

The chain is built from TRBV6-5 and TRBJ2-7, with a tentative D call TRBD1 (8 bases). The CDR3 totals 15 residues. CDR1 is MNHEY and CDR2 is SVGAGI in the germline V gene. Trimming removed 5 bases from V and 0 bases from J, with 14 bases in between. The CDR3 reads CASSRHRGGSYEQYF. The DNA for the CDR3 is TGTGCCAGCAGTCGACACAGGGGGGGCTCCTACGAGCAGTACTTC.

The CDR3 DNA is TGTGCCAGCAGCTTAGCTGCCGGGGGGACTGAAGCTTTCTTT. This encodes CASSLAAGGTEAFF. This chain connects TRBV11-2 to TRBJ1-1; tentatively, D is TRBD1 (5 bases). The CDR3 extends over 14 amino acids. In germline, CDR1 is SGHAT, CDR2 FQNNGV. Trimming stripped 1 base from V and 5 bases from J, with 11 bases between.

The V and J genes are TRBV7-9 and TRBJ1-4, with D perhaps TRBD1 (6 bases). Germline CDR1 and CDR2: SEHNR and FQNEAQ (reference sequence). This CDR3 spans 12 amino acids. V lost 5 bases and J lost 7, with 8 bases in between. The CDR3 here is CASSRDTEKLFF. CDR3 sequence (DNA): TGTGCCAGCAGCCGGGACACTGAAAAACTGTTTTTT.

This chain uses TRBV9 with TRBJ2-1; D might be TRBD2 (5 bases). The CDR3 is 15 residues long. V was shortened by 2 bases and J by 9 bases, with 18 bases between the two germline ends. CDR1 and CDR2 from the germline V gene are SGDLS and YYNGEE. CDR3 loop: CASSVTGISPPEQFF. CDR3 coding DNA: TGTGCCAGCAGCGTGACCGGGATATCACCCCCTGAGCAGTTCTTC.

The rearrangement joins TRBV2 to TRBJ1-3; D is ambiguous. From germline, CDR1 is SNHLY and CDR2 FYNNEI. With 11 bases removed from V and 4 bases from J, the gap between germline ends came to 15 bases. The CDR3 is 13 residues long. The CDR3 nucleotides are TGTGCCGGAGGGATGATGGGGGGAAACACCATATATTTT. Its translation is CAGGMMGGNTIYF.

The gene calls are TRBV7-9 and TRBJ1-4; the D is unclear. V shed 5 bases and J shed 7 bases, with 14 bases lying between them. CDR1 and CDR2 (germline): SEHNR, FQNEAQ (reference sequence). This CDR3 spans 14 amino acids. The CDR3 nucleotides read TGTGCCAGCAGCGCGCAAGTCGGCGGTGAAAAACTGTTTTTT. This encodes CASSAQVGGEKLFF.

The rearrangement links TRBV7-3 to TRBJ2-5; 12 bases are a match to TRBD2. Germline CDR1 and CDR2: SGHTA and FQGTGA. There are 14 residues in the CDR3. The J segment lost 3 bases and the V segment lost 5 bases, leaving 1 base of the junction unmatched. The CDR3 region has the DNA TGTGCCAGCAGCCGACTAGCGGGGGAAGAGACCCAGTACTTC. It is translated as CASSRLAGEETQYF.

J is TRBJ2-7 and V is TRBV19; TRBD1 might be the D (5 bases). V lost 6 bases, J lost 2 bases, and 11 bases lay in between. Per germline, CDR1 LNHDA and CDR2 SQIVND (reference sequence). This CDR3 region has 13 residues. The CDR3 here is CASRPQTAYEQYF. For the CDR3, the DNA is TGTGCCAGTAGGCCCCAGACAGCCTACGAGCAGTACTTC.

The chain has TRBV5-4 and TRBJ2-3, with D maybe TRBD2 (5 bases). Trimming left V 1 base short and J 0 bases short, with 9 bases between. Germline CDR1 is SGHNT and CDR2 is YYREEE (reference sequence). The CDR3 length is 15 residues. The CDR3 bases are TGTGCCAGCAGCTTGCACGCGGGTAGCACAGATACGCAGTATTTT. Encoded protein: CASSLHAGSTDTQYF.

This clone has a handful of counts. V usage is TRBV5-6 and J usage is TRBJ1-3; no clear D. CDR1 SGHDT and CDR2 YYEEEE come from the germline V gene. The germline V and J ends were trimmed by 2 bases and 0 bases, with 18 bases remaining between them. The CDR3 extends over 18 amino acids. CDR3 nucleotides: TGTGCCAGCAGCTTTGGGTCTCTGAGGGCCCTCTCTGGAAACACCATATATTTT. Translation: CASSFGSLRALSGNTIYF.

The rearrangement links TRBV9 to TRBJ2-5, with D tentatively TRBD2 (6 bases). There are 13 residues in the CDR3. The germline gives CDR1 SGDLS, CDR2 YYNGEE. With 0 bases removed from V and 8 bases from J, the gap between germline ends came to 11 bases. DNA of the CDR3: TGTGCCAGCAGCGTAGTGGGACTCCCTACCCAGTACTTC. Its translation is CASSVVGLPTQYF.